This passage covers 30 T cell receptor beta chains from one sample sequenced in a study of response to subunit inactivated influenza vaccine. TCRdb ran MiXCR on the RT-PCR reads and lists one entry per CDR3 protein. This table has 800,000 to 1,000,000 distinct CDR3 sequences, around 20% appearing once. The material sequenced was PBMCs from blood, taken roughly 5 days after vaccination. These receptors were obtained from a man aged 45 to 65 who received an inactivated influenza vaccine.

The sample holds a few counts of this clonotype. This chain links TRBV27 with TRBJ2-7; 7 bases are a match to TRBD1. The CDR3 consists of 15 residues. With V trimmed by 5 bases and J by 2 bases, 9 bases remained unmatched. Germline lookup yields CDR1 MNHEY and CDR2 SMNVEV (reference sequence). The CDR3 loop is CASSPPGTVTYEQYF. In DNA, the CDR3 is TGTGCCAGCAGTCCGCCCGGGACAGTTACCTACGAGCAGTACTTC.

The rearrangement uses TRBV20-1 and TRBJ2-7, with D tentatively TRBD1 (6 bases). CDR1 is DFQATT, CDR2 SNEGSKA, per germline (reference sequence). This CDR3 has 14 residues. Trimming took 6 bases from V and 0 from J, leaving 15 bases between them. CDR3 in DNA: TGCAGTGCGGTGGATAGGGGGACCTCCTACGAGCAGTACTTC. Translated, it gives CSAVDRGTSYEQYF.

This clonotype was recorded a few times. J is TRBJ1-1 and V is TRBV5-1; the D is unclear. CDR3 length equals 14 residues. Trimming shortened V by 3 bases and J by 0 bases, and 9 bases separated the two germline ends. Germline values: CDR1 SGHRS, CDR2 YFSETQ. DNA for the CDR3: TGCGCCAGCAGCTCGGACGGGATGAACACTGAAGCTTTCTTT. This gives the protein CASSSDGMNTEAFF.

The chain is built from TRBV5-1 and TRBJ2-2; D remains ambiguous. The CDR3 runs 13 residues. V was cut by 6 bases and J by 5 bases, with 11 bases left in between. CDR1 and CDR2 (germline): SGHRS, YFSETQ. The CDR3 sequence is CASTPRSTGELFF. CDR3 DNA: TGCGCCAGCACTCCCAGGTCTACCGGGGAGCTGTTTTTT.

This clonotype was seen only a few times. This chain uses TRBV12-3 or TRBV12-4 with TRBJ2-3; 9 positions agree with TRBD1. The CDR3 spans 16 residues. J was trimmed by 4 bases and V by 6 bases; bases with no gene match: 11. CDR3 sequence reads: CASSVTGTGRADTQYF. CDR3 sequence (DNA): TGTGCCAGCAGCGTCACCGGGACAGGGAGGGCAGATACGCAGTATTTT.

The chain couples TRBV29-1 to TRBJ2-1, with D perhaps TRBD1 or TRBD2 (5 bases each). The CDR3 spans 13 residues. Germline CDR1 and CDR2: SQVTM and ANQGSEA. Between the trimmed V and J ends, which lost 4 bases and 6 bases, there was a span of 13 bases. The CDR3 coding sequence is TGCAGCGTTGGGGACGGACCTGGCAATGAGCAGTTCTTC. Protein sequence: CSVGDGPGNEQFF.

This clonotype has more than one count but fewer than ten. V gene TRBV2 combines with J gene TRBJ2-3, with no clear D. The CDR3 has 16 amino acids. Per the germline V gene, CDR1 is SNHLY and CDR2 is FYNNEI. The V end was cut by 2 bases, the J end by 5 bases, with 17 bases between. CDR3 region: CASSETGPSVGDTQYF. CDR3 in DNA: TGTGCCAGCAGTGAAACCGGGCCCAGCGTAGGAGATACGCAGTATTTT.

The chain combines TRBV27 with TRBJ2-7, with TRBD2 identical over 12 bases. Germline CDR1 reads MNHEY; CDR2 reads SMNVEV (reference sequence). The CDR3 length is 16 residues. V dropped 0 bases and J dropped 8; count of bases not matched to a gene: 8. CDR3 residues: CASSLSPSGRAIQQYF. In DNA, the CDR3 is TGTGCCAGCAGTTTATCCCCTAGCGGGAGGGCCATACAGCAGTACTTC.

This sequence joins TRBV6-2 or TRBV6-3 and TRBJ2-7; the match to TRBD2 covers 8 bases. Germline assignment: CDR1 MNHEY and CDR2 SVGEGT. V shed 0 bases and J 6 bases; nucleotides not matched to a gene: 4. This CDR3 region has 14 residues. In DNA form, the CDR3 reads TGTGCCAGCAGTTACTCCGGGGGGGAGGTCGAGCAGTACTTC. Translating gives CASSYSGGEVEQYF.

This clonotype was seen only a few times. The rearrangement links TRBV24-1 to TRBJ1-5; weak D call: TRBD1 (6 bases). The CDR3 contains 14 residues. Germline CDR1 KGHDR, CDR2 SFDVKD. V gave up 4 bases and J gave up 6 bases, with 12 bases separating them. CDR3 coding DNA: TGTGCCACCAGTGACCCAGGGGTGGCTCAGCCCCAGCATTTT. Its protein is CATSDPGVAQPQHF.

There are a few counts of this clonotype. The chain employs TRBV27 and TRBJ2-4; TRBD1 agrees at 12 bases. Germline CDR1 and CDR2: MNHEY and SMNVEV (reference sequence). CDR3 length equals 14 residues. V dropped 0 bases and J dropped 13; count of bases not matched to a gene: 4. The CDR3 spells CASSLSPGQGAQYF. The CDR3 nucleotides read TGTGCCAGCAGTTTATCACCGGGACAGGGGGCCCAGTACTTC.

This clonotype was seen once. The gene calls are TRBV7-2 and TRBJ2-7; TRBD1 matches 9 bases. V shed 4 bases, J shed 2 bases, and the junction held 6 bases outside the gene matches. This CDR3 contains 15 residues. Per the germline V gene, CDR1 is SGHTA and CDR2 is FQGNSA. CDR3 loop: CASSSRRTGAYEQYF. In DNA, the CDR3 is TGTGCCAGCAGCTCTCGTAGGACAGGGGCCTACGAGCAGTACTTC.

This sequence joins TRBV6-2 or TRBV6-3 and TRBJ2-3; the D gene is possibly TRBD1 (6 bases). Deletions cut 5 bases from V and 2 bases from J, with 14 bases between. The CDR3 length is 15 residues. The V gene's germline CDR1 is MNHEY and CDR2 SVGEGT. For the CDR3, the DNA is TGTGCCAGCAGTCAGGGGTGGAGGAACACAGATACGCAGTATTTT. This sequence encodes CASSQGWRNTDTQYF.

The chain is built from TRBV5-4 and TRBJ2-2; the match to TRBD1 covers 7 bases. V shed 6 bases, J shed 3 bases, and the junction held 8 bases outside the gene matches. The CDR3 has 15 residues. The V gene's germline CDR1 is SGHNT and CDR2 YYREEE (reference sequence). The CDR3 loop reads CASKRGRGDTGELFF. Written as DNA, the CDR3 is TGTGCCAGCAAAAGGGGGCGAGGGGACACCGGGGAGCTGTTTTTT.

This clonotype occurred a few times. The CDR3 DNA follows: TGTGCCAGCAGCTTAGGGTCAGGGAGGATGAGAAACACTGAAGCTTTCTTT. Translated, it gives CASSLGSGRMRNTEAFF. The chain is built from TRBV7-2 and TRBJ1-1, with D tentatively TRBD1 (5 bases). Germline V gene lookup returns CDR1 SGHTA and CDR2 FQGNSA. The CDR3 has 17 amino acids. V dropped 1 base and J dropped 2 bases, with 17 bases sitting between them.

This clonotype has more than one count but fewer than ten. This sequence joins TRBV4-1 and TRBJ1-2, with D possibly being TRBD1 (5 bases). The CDR3 sequence is 15 residues long. V was trimmed by 1 base and J by 4 bases, leaving 13 bases between them. Per germline, CDR1 MGHRA and CDR2 YSYEKL. The CDR3 nucleotides are TGCGCCAGCAGCCAAGTTGGGGCCCAGATCTATGGCTACACCTTC. Translated, it gives CASSQVGAQIYGYTF.

This clonotype was picked up a small number of times. The V call is TRBV4-1, the J call TRBJ2-2; TRBD1 aligns across 9 bases. There are 15 residues in the CDR3. J lost 1 base, V lost 6 bases, and 3 bases had no gene match. Per germline, CDR1 MGHRA and CDR2 YSYEKL. CDR3 sequence (DNA): TGCGCCAGCAGGCAGGACAGGGGGAACACCGGGGAGCTGTTTTTT. Translated: CASRQDRGNTGELFF.

In this sample, this clonotype turned up a few times. The CDR3 region is CASSISGGAPYNEQFF. In nucleotides, the CDR3 is TGTGCCAGCAGCATCAGCGGGGGGGCCCCCTACAATGAGCAGTTCTTC. This chain connects TRBV9 to TRBJ2-1; TRBD2 matches at 10 bases. Per germline, CDR1 SGDLS and CDR2 YYNGEE. The CDR3 spans 16 residues. The ends lost 4 bases at V and 2 bases at J; junction bases unmatched: 6.

This sequence joins TRBV11-3 and TRBJ2-1; 8 nucleotides align to TRBD1. Per germline, CDR1 SGHNT and CDR2 YENEEA. J gave up 0 bases and V 5 bases, and 9 bases lay outside the gene matches. The CDR3 consists of 17 residues. The DNA of the CDR3 is TGTGCCAGCAGCCCGCGACAGGGGAAGAGCTCCTACAATGAGCAGTTCTTC. Its protein product is CASSPRQGKSSYNEQFF.

Many counts were recorded for this clonotype. The rearrangement joins TRBV28 to TRBJ2-7; D is possibly TRBD1 (5 bases). Trimming cost V 1 base and J 8 bases, with 6 bases left between them. CDR1 and CDR2 (germline): MDHEN, SYDVKM. The length of the CDR3 is 11 residues. The CDR3 coding sequence is TGTGCCAGCAGTTTATTGGGGCAGCAGTACTTC. This gives the protein CASSLLGQQYF.

A few counts support this clonotype. The V call is TRBV12-3 or TRBV12-4, the J call TRBJ2-1; D is ambiguous. V was pared by 5 bases and J by 7 bases, with 12 bases between. The CDR3 loop spans 13 amino acids. CDR3 in amino acids: CASSPLVRNEQFF. The DNA for the CDR3 is TGTGCCAGCAGTCCCCTAGTGCGGAATGAGCAGTTCTTC.

J is TRBJ2-3 and V is TRBV9; tentative D call: TRBD1 (5 bases). Germline CDR1 is SGDLS and CDR2 is YYNGEE. V gave up 0 bases and J gave up 1 base, with 9 bases separating them. The CDR3 consists of 15 residues. In nucleotides, the CDR3 is TGTGCCAGCAGCGTAGACGTCAGGGGCACAGATACGCAGTATTTT. Encoded protein: CASSVDVRGTDTQYF.

This clonotype was detected ten times or more. The V and J genes are TRBV7-2 and TRBJ2-7, with 10 positions matching TRBD2. CDR3 length: 14 residues. V was pared by 3 bases and J by 6 bases, with 5 bases of the junction left unmatched. Per the germline V gene, CDR1 is SGHTA and CDR2 is FQGNSA. The CDR3 sequence is CASSLGLAGVEQYF. For the CDR3, the DNA is TGTGCCAGCAGCTTGGGCCTAGCGGGAGTCGAGCAGTACTTC.

The rearrangement joins TRBV5-6 to TRBJ2-1; 11 nucleotides match TRBD2. V trimming: 2 bases; J trimming: 5 bases; junction bases outside the gene matches: 6. Germline V gene lookup returns CDR1 SGHDT and CDR2 YYEEEE. The length of the CDR3 is 16 residues. The CDR3 spells CASSFLLAGENNEQFF. The CDR3 coding sequence is TGTGCCAGCAGCTTCTTACTAGCGGGGGAGAACAATGAGCAGTTCTTC.

This clonotype was counted between two and nine times. The DNA of the CDR3 is TGCGCCAGCAGCCAAGGGGAATCAGGGGTTCCCCTCTACGAGCAGTACTTC. Protein sequence: CASSQGESGVPLYEQYF. The genes are TRBV4-3 and TRBJ2-7; tentative D call: TRBD1 (6 bases). Per germline, CDR1 LGHNA and CDR2 YSLEER. V was shortened by 1 base and J by 3 bases, with 19 bases between the two germline ends. The CDR3 contains 17 residues.

This clonotype showed up just a few times. The rearrangement joins TRBV7-2 to TRBJ2-3; D unresolved. V was pared by 0 bases and J by 14 bases, with 18 bases between. Germline CDR1 is SGHTA and CDR2 is FQGNSA. The CDR3 loop spans 14 amino acids. CDR3 loop: CASSLAIVGLDAYF. The DNA of the CDR3 is TGTGCCAGCAGCTTAGCGATTGTCGGCTTAGATGCGTATTTT.

The rearrangement uses TRBV5-1 and TRBJ2-1; unclear D gene. V dropped 0 bases and J dropped 11 bases, with 12 bases sitting between them. Germline values: CDR1 SGHRS, CDR2 YFSETQ. This CDR3 is built from 13 residues. The CDR3 is CASSLVGRSKQFF. Written as DNA, the CDR3 is TGCGCCAGCAGCTTGGTCGGGCGTTCAAAGCAGTTCTTC.

The rearrangement uses TRBV7-9 and TRBJ1-2, with 7 bases identical to TRBD1. This CDR3 has 16 amino acids. The junction had 9 bases not matched to a gene; V was cut back by 4 bases and J by 1 base. Germline V gene data show CDR1 as SEHNR and CDR2 as FQNEAQ (reference sequence). Written as DNA, the CDR3 is TGTGCCAGCAGCTCCCAGGGGGGAGATGGTAACTATGGCTACACCTTC. Its translation: CASSSQGGDGNYGYTF. The complete variable domain, with remaining parts taken from reference TRBV7-9 and TRBJ1-2, reads DTGVSQNPRHKITKRGQNVTFRCDPISEHNRLYWYRQTLGQGPEFLTYFQNEAQLEKSRLLSDRFSAERPKGSFSTLEIQRTEQGDSAMYLCASSSQGGDGNYGYTFGSGTRLTVV.

J is TRBJ2-1 and V is TRBV3-1; TRBD2 aligns across 8 bases. The CDR3 sequence is 15 residues long. Germline V lookup: CDR1 LGHDT, CDR2 YNNKEL (reference sequence). After removal of 4 bases from V and 4 bases from J, the junction contained 6 bases not matched to a gene. The DNA for the CDR3 is TGTGCCAGCAGCCCGGGGGGGGAGCGGTACAATGAGCAGTTCTTC. Protein product: CASSPGGERYNEQFF.

This chain connects TRBV20-1 to TRBJ2-7, with D possibly matching TRBD1 (6 bases). V lost 6 bases to trimming and J lost 6 bases, with 18 bases between them. Germline CDR1 is DFQATT and CDR2 is SNEGSKA (reference sequence). The CDR3 covers 13 residues. The DNA for the CDR3 is TGCAGTGCCATACAGCACCCACAGGGCGAGCAGTACTTC. It specifies CSAIQHPQGEQYF.